This section outlines one T cell receptor beta chain sequence together with its context. This sample was taken from a study of cytomegalovirus exposure and HLA in healthy donors. Researchers ran the PCR with 60 Vbeta and 13 Jbeta primers. Assay: immunoSEQ multiplex PCR; the TCRdb copy retains only in-frame clones and omits some. This sample has about 140,000 clones, with about 84% found just once. Germline loops: CDR1 SEHNR, CDR2 FQNEAQ (reference sequence). The CDR3 length is 12 residues. Trimming cost V 6 bases and J 10 bases, with 14 bases left between them. This sequence was found in a woman in her forties in good health and CMV-seropositive. V usage is TRBV7-9 and J usage is TRBJ2-3, with D possibly matching TRBD2 (6 bases). Sequencing was done on a sample of PBMCs. The CDR3 loop reads CASSRGDTAQYF. The CDR3 DNA reads TGTGCCAGCAGTCGCGGGGATACTGCGCAGTATTTT. The full variable domain, its missing parts supplied by reference TRBV7-9 and TRBJ2-3, is DTGVSQNPRHKITKRGQNVTFRCDPISEHNRLYWYRQTLGQGPEFLTYFQNEAQLEKSRLLSDRFSAERPKGSFSTLEIQRTEQGDSAMYLCASSRGDTAQYFGPGTRLTVL.